A single sample is the source of the 6 T cell receptor beta chains below, sequenced in a study of shared clonotypes between healthy human individuals. The table came from immunoSEQ multiplex PCR; TCRdb's copy has only in-frame clones and leaves some out. The sample has 900,000 to 1,200,000 clones, 75% to 85% seen once. The sequencing input was memory CD4+ T cells from PBMCs. Regarding subset: CD45RA-negative fraction. The receptor set was obtained from a man aged 18 to 35 in good health. Some clones in this sample may be carry-over from other donors' samples.

V is TRBV19 and J is TRBJ1-5; TRBD1 matches at 9 bases. The CDR3 extends over 15 amino acids. Unmatched junction bases numbered 6, after V lost 8 bases and J lost 1 base. The V gene's germline CDR1 is LNHDA and CDR2 SQIVND (reference sequence). The CDR3 coding sequence is TGTGCCAGTGGGACAGGGACATCCAGCAATCAGCCCCAGCATTTT. Amino acids: CASGTGTSSNQPQHF.

V usage is TRBV6-6 and J usage is TRBJ2-6, with D unresolved. Germline V gene lookup returns CDR1 MNHNY and CDR2 SVGAGI (reference sequence). V shed 6 bases and J shed 0 bases, with 0 bases lying between them. The CDR3 is made up of 12 amino acids. As DNA, the CDR3 is TGTGCCAGCAGCTCTGGGGCCAACGTCCTGACTTTC. Translating it yields CASSSGANVLTF.

This clone was detected only a few times. The chain couples TRBV27 to TRBJ2-7; TRBD2 aligns across 10 bases. After removal of 6 bases from V and 2 bases from J, the junction contained 4 bases not matched to a gene. This CDR3 has 14 residues. Germline CDR1 MNHEY, CDR2 SMNVEV (reference sequence). The CDR3 DNA follows: TGTGCCAGCAGGCTAGCGGGAGTCACCTACGAGCAGTACTTC. It yields the protein CASRLAGVTYEQYF.

This chain uses TRBV27 with TRBJ2-7; D may correspond to TRBD1 or TRBD2 (5 bases each). Deletions cut 5 bases from V and 2 bases from J, with 25 bases between. CDR3 length equals 18 residues. Germline V CDR1 and CDR2: MNHEY, SMNVEV (reference sequence). The CDR3 loop is CASSTQRSTGHNTYEQYF. The CDR3 nucleotides read TGTGCCAGCAGTACCCAAAGATCGACGGGGCATAACACCTACGAGCAGTACTTC.

This clone was seen only once. Other DNA sequences in this sample translate to the same CDR3. The chain joins TRBV2 to TRBJ2-1; D is possibly TRBD2 (6 bases). The germline V and J ends were trimmed by 4 bases and 4 bases, with 8 bases remaining between them. This CDR3 has 13 residues. The germline V gene encodes CDR1 SNHLY and CDR2 FYNNEI. The CDR3 protein is CASSGDSYNEQFF. In DNA, the CDR3 is TGTGCCAGCAGTGGGGACTCTTACAATGAGCAGTTCTTC.

This clone was observed a single time. This sample includes further DNA sequences coding for the same CDR3. This rearrangement joins TRBV5-1 to TRBJ1-4; D is unclear. V was pared by 2 bases and J by 4 bases, with 6 bases between. CDR3 length: 13 residues. Looked up from germline, CDR1 is SGHRS and CDR2 is YFSETQ. The CDR3, as DNA: TGCGCCAGCAGCTTACAGCTTAATGAAAAACTGTTTTTT. Its protein product is CASSLQLNEKLFF.